This T cell receptor (beta chain) was recovered during a study of patients and donors after allogeneic stem cell transplantation (dated by TCRdb to the early 2020s). Receptors were amplified or captured by RT-PCR. TCRdb records NextSeq 550 as the sequencer. TCRdb applied fastp at Q25 and MiXCR to the public reads, then kept only in-frame beta chains. Rows with a matching CDR3 protein are joined into one entry that keeps the most common DNA and genes. Counted in this sample were roughly 940,000 distinct CDR3 sequences; roughly 17% of them appeared once. The ten largest make up roughly 6% of the sample. Comment on this clonotype: What this receptor recognizes is not known. Base qualities are missing; no much larger clone stands one base away.

The CDR1 and CDR2 encoded by the germline V gene (reference sequence) are SGHNT and YYREEE. Including cysteine and phenylalanine, the CDR3 has 14 amino acids. Of all the DNA, just the CDR3 is kept, 42 bases in frame from base 1. V trim: 0 bases; J trim: 9 bases; unmatched bases: 6. The sequenced material came from blood, either unsorted or a sorted T cell fraction (not recorded which). The clonotype was recovered from a human donor who was either an allogeneic HSCT recipient or a stem cell or donor lymphocyte infusion donor (not recorded which). It is not recorded whose cells these are; they may come from a transplant donor. Recombination linked TRBV5-4 to TRBJ2-1; TRBD2 matches 7 bases in the middle. DNA sequence: TGTGCCAGCAGCTTGGGGGAGGGGTACGGTGAGCAGTTCTTC. Its translation reads: CASSLGEGYGEQFF.